The sequence of this TCR beta chain was determined in a study of T cells in Graves' hyperthyroidism and ophthalmopathy. Study background: Peripheral blood was obtained at initial diagnosis, preceding any treatment.

This clonotype was detected ten times or more. Its specificity is unknown. Exclusions: uncontrolled infection, other autoimmune disease, pregnancy, lactation. Notes on the study in general: Most clonotypes expanded in thyroid above 0.001 were likewise present in blood.

Trimming took 5 bases from V and 3 from J, leaving 11 bases between them. The CDR3 is 13 amino acids. Germline CDR1 and CDR2: SGHAT and FQNNGV. Authors of the study amplified TCR beta CDR3 regions from RNA transcripts. Carried out on the TCR CDR3, a first-round RT-PCR used the HTBI primer set. From the multiplex PCR reads, TCRdb called clonotypes with MiXCR, one entry per CDR3 protein. Of 400,000 or so distinct CDR3 sequences in the sample, roughly 15% were seen once. V and J are TRBV11-2 and TRBJ2-7; D is perhaps TRBD2 (6 bases). What was sequenced was blood. This clonotype was obtained from a woman between 25 and 40 years old with Graves' ophthalmopathy. The CDR3 nucleotides are TGTGCCAGCAGCCCTGGACTAAACTACGAGCAGTACTTC. This encodes CASSPGLNYEQYF.